Listed below are T cell receptor beta chains from one sample, sequenced in a study of blood T cell repertoires in COVID-19. TCRdb's table, derived via immunoSEQ multiplex PCR, lists solely in-frame clones and lacks some. The sample has some 240,000 clones; roughly 84% are singletons. The sample was peripheral blood. The origin of the receptors is a woman between 40 and 55 years old who had recovered from COVID-19. Each CDR3 is given with its conserved first and last residue. A D gene is named only where the DNA matches it firmly. Size values are once, few and many counts, or a class for expanded clones, and some rows have none.

size	V	D	J	DNA	CDR3
NA	TRBV4-1	TRBD1	TRBJ2-7	TGCGCCAGCAGCCTACATGACAGGGGGTACGAGCAGTACTTC	CASSLHDRGYEQYF
NA	TRBV15	NA	TRBJ1-2	TGTGCCACCAGCAGCGTTGACAGCTATGGCTACACCTTC	CATSSVDSYGYTF
NA	TRBV6-6	NA	TRBJ1-1	TGTGCCAGCAGCCCGGGGGGGGGTACTGAAGCTTTCTTT	CASSPGGGTEAFF
NA	TRBV11-1	TRBD1	TRBJ1-2	TGTGCCAGCAGCCAAGGACAGGCGTATGGCTACACCTTC	CASSQGQAYGYTF
NA	TRBV12-3/TRBV12-4	NA	TRBJ1-5	TGTGCCAGCAGTTTGAGGAGAGATCAGCCCCAGCATTTT	CASSLRRDQPQHF
NA	TRBV7-3	NA	TRBJ1-1	TGTGCCAGCAGCTTAGAAAGAGCCACTGAAGCTTTCTTT	CASSLERATEAFF
NA	TRBV5-1	NA	TRBJ2-1	TGCGCCAGCAGCATTTTGGGGACACACTACAATGAGCAGTTCTTC	CASSILGTHYNEQFF
few	TRBV2	NA	TRBJ1-1	TGTGCCAGTTCGGACTTGAACACTGAAGCTTTCTTT	CASSDLNTEAFF
once	TRBV2	NA	TRBJ2-4	TGTGCCAGCAGTGAGGGGGGCATTCAGTACTTC	CASSEGGIQYF
NA	TRBV19	NA	TRBJ1-1	TGTGCCAGTAGTATAGGTTCGGGACTCCCCCCTGGTTTCTTT	CASSIGSGLPPGFF
NA	TRBV10-3	TRBD1	TRBJ1-3	TGTGCCATCGGCGGACCGGGACAGGGGGCCAACACCATATATTTT	CAIGGPGQGANTIYF
NA	TRBV24-1	TRBD1	TRBJ2-5	TGTGCCCCCGGGACAGACGGGGAGACCCAGTACTTC	CAPGTDGETQYF
few	TRBV27	NA	TRBJ2-2	TGTGCCAGCAGTTTGGAGGGGACCGGGGAGCTGTTTTTT	CASSLEGTGELFF
NA	TRBV28	TRBD2	TRBJ2-1	TGTGCCAGCACCCCGGGAGGTCGGAGCAATGAGCAGTTCTTC	CASTPGGRSNEQFF
NA	TRBV10-2	TRBD1	TRBJ2-7	TGCGCCAGCAGTGACCAAGGACAGGGAGGCTCCTACGAGCAGTACTTC	CASSDQGQGGSYEQYF
NA	TRBV2	NA	TRBJ1-3	TGTGCCAGCACTACTGGAAACACCATATATTTT	CASTTGNTIYF
once	TRBV5-4	NA	TRBJ1-1	TGTGCCAGCGGAATAACAGGGCCTAGCACTGAAGCTTTCTTT	CASGITGPSTEAFF
NA	TRBV21-1	NA	TRBJ1-2	TGTGCCAGCAGCAAAGCTAACGACAGGGGTTTCTATGGCTACACCTTC	CASSKANDRGFYGYTF
NA	TRBV6-5	NA	TRBJ1-3	TGTGCCAGCAGGGGCAGGGCCTCCTCTGGAAACACCATATATTTT	CASRGRASSGNTIYF
NA	TRBV27	NA	TRBJ2-1	TGTGCCAGCAGTTTGGACTGGGGGGTAAATGAGCAGTTCTTC	CASSLDWGVNEQFF
NA	TRBV6-1	TRBD1	TRBJ2-7	TGTGCCAGCAGTGAAGCGACGACAGGGAACGAGCAGTACTTC	CASSEATTGNEQYF
NA	TRBV28	TRBD1	TRBJ2-5	TGTGCCAGCAGTTTATCCGCGACAGGGGTCTGGGGGACCCAGTACTTC	CASSLSATGVWGTQYF
NA	TRBV30	NA	TRBJ1-1	TGTGCCTGGAGTACAGGGCCAATGAACACTGAAGCTTTCTTT	CAWSTGPMNTEAFF
few	TRBV19	TRBD1	TRBJ1-1	TGTGCCAGTAACCTCGCCTTCGGACAGGGAATGGACACTGAAGCTTTCTTT	CASNLAFGQGMDTEAFF
NA	TRBV7-2	NA	TRBJ1-2	TGTGCCAGCAGCTTAGAAACGGGAGGCTATGGCTACACCTTC	CASSLETGGYGYTF